The clone carrying this T cell receptor (beta chain) was seen many times. Per the germline V gene, CDR1 is SGHRS and CDR2 is YFSETQ. The CDR3 has 15 amino acids. V was cut by 4 bases and J by 5 bases, with 15 bases left in between. Time point in this sample: pre-sensitization, week 0. Stated treatment: therapeutic diphenylcyclopropenone sensitization with weekly scalp DPC. TCRdb recomputed calls from the RACE reads with MiXCR, one row per CDR3 protein. This sample has more than 80,000 distinct CDR3 sequences; 12% occur once, and the top ten carry roughly 1.5%. This sample is part of a study of human T cells and chemical hapten exposure. On the study more broadly: Mostly female patients had alopecia areata, totalis or universalis.

This specimen consisted of whole blood, obtained in connection with sensitization to the hapten diphenylcyclopropenone (DPC). This TCR came from a woman in her forties or fifties with alopecia areata. Some clones in this sample may be carry-over from other donors' samples. The J gene is TRBJ1-4, the V gene TRBV5-1; maybe TRBD1 (6 bases). CDR3 DNA sequence: TGCGCCAGCAGCCGGAATGACAGGAGAAATGAAAAACTGTTTTTT. This translates into CASSRNDRRNEKLFF.